The present T cell receptor (beta chain) was sequenced within a study of control samples from healthy donors and cancer patients (dated by TCRdb to the early 2020s). A distance of 9 bases separates the germline ends of V and J, which lose 3 bases and 6 bases respectively. CDR1 LNHDA and CDR2 SQIVND were looked up in the germline V gene (reference sequence). The CDR3 numbers 13 residues from cysteine through phenylalanine. The kept DNA is CDR3 alone, 39 bases in frame from the first base. This clone was picked up one time. Its antigen is currently not known. Per-base qualities were not stored, and no clone one base away is much larger. The library was built by means of the immunoSEQ multiplex PCR assay. Not all clones reach the TCRdb copy of this immuneACCESS table, which keeps in-frame sequences only. Checked studies attribute under half of the gap to unresolved V genes and leave the rest unexplained. The sample yields 100,000 to 150,000 clones; about 90% were counted once. The ten largest clones represent 1.5% to 2% of the sample.

The sequence links TRBV19 to TRBJ2-1; possibly the D gene is TRBD2, per 6 matching bases. The sample comprised blood. This sequence was found in a man between 18 and 29 years old in good health. The CDR3 here reads CASSMWRGNEQFF. The DNA sequence reads TGTGCCAGTAGTATGTGGCGGGGCAATGAGCAGTTCTTC.